These 27 T cell receptor beta chains originate from one sample sequenced in a study of Graves' ophthalmopathy and Graves' hyperthyroidism. For repertoire sequencing, the TCR beta CDR3 regions were amplified from RNA transcripts. HTBI primers primed a first-round RT-PCR, and a second-round multiplex PCR followed. TCRdb itself ran the multiplex PCR reads through MiXCR, one entry per CDR3 protein. The table records over a million distinct CDR3 sequences, 35% to 45% of them present only once. Sequencing input: peripheral blood or thyroid tissue (not recorded which). Receptor source: an adult man with Graves' hyperthyroidism.

This clonotype was seen repeatedly, ten times or more. The gene calls are TRBV6-5 and TRBJ1-2; tentatively, D is TRBD1 (5 bases). The CDR3 is 14 residues long. CDR1 is MNHEY, CDR2 SVGAGI, per germline. V lost 5 bases and J lost 0, with 10 bases in between. As DNA, the CDR3 is TGTGCCAGCAGTAGAGGGACTTCTAACTATGGCTACACCTTC. It translates to CASSRGTSNYGYTF.

This sequence joins TRBV6-1 and TRBJ1-5; D may be TRBD1 (5 bases). Germline loops: CDR1 MNHNS, CDR2 SASEGT. V gave up 6 bases and J gave up 4 bases, with 22 bases separating them. This CDR3 spans 17 amino acids. In DNA, the CDR3 is TGTGCCAGCAGCCAAACAAGGATTCGGGGGAATAATCAGCCCCAGCATTTT. Translating it yields CASSQTRIRGNNQPQHF.

This clonotype was counted between two and nine times. The J gene is TRBJ1-2, the V gene TRBV4-1; D perhaps matches TRBD1 (6 bases). Germline CDR1 is MGHRA and CDR2 is YSYEKL. The CDR3 spans 14 residues. V was shortened by 6 bases and J by 8 bases, with 19 bases between the two germline ends. CDR3 loop: CASSQAGVFSGYTF. The CDR3 DNA reads TGCGCCAGCAGTCAGGCAGGGGTCTTCAGCGGCTACACCTTC.

The rearrangement joins TRBV5-5 to TRBJ2-7; D is unresolved. CDR1 SGHKS and CDR2 YYEKEE come from the germline V gene (reference sequence). This CDR3 has 17 residues. With 0 bases removed from V and 2 bases from J, the gap between germline ends came to 18 bases. The CDR3 DNA follows: TGTGCCAGCAGCTTGGCTGGTTCGGGTGACCTTGCCTACGAGCAGTACTTC. It encodes CASSLAGSGDLAYEQYF.

Many counts were recorded for this clonotype. The CDR3 DNA reads as TGTGCCAGCAGCCCAGTAGCGGGAGTGACTGAGCAGTACTTC. Its protein is CASSPVAGVTEQYF. The genes are TRBV11-2 and TRBJ2-7; 9 bases match TRBD2. This CDR3 has 14 amino acids. Germline loops: CDR1 SGHAT, CDR2 FQNNGV. Trimming took 5 bases from V and 7 from J; bases not matched to a gene: 9.

CDR3 region: CAISEVGLAGGETQYF. The DNA of the CDR3 is TGTGCCATCAGTGAGGTTGGGCTAGCGGGAGGAGAGACCCAGTACTTC. The chain has TRBV10-3 and TRBJ2-5, with 11 bases identical to TRBD2. The ends lost 2 bases at V and 4 bases at J; junction bases unmatched: 6. Germline loops: CDR1 ENHRY, CDR2 SYGVKD. The CDR3 extends over 16 amino acids.

About this clonotype: The conserved phenylalanine or tryptophan normally closing the CDR3 is absent here, so this likely arose from a read error. The chain combines TRBV12-3 or TRBV12-4 with TRBJ2-7; the D is unclear. V was clipped by 2 bases and J by 3 bases, with 14 bases between them. The CDR3 sequence is 15 residues long. CDR3 in DNA: TGTGCCAGCAGTTTATATCGTAGCAGAAACTACGAGCAGTACCTC. Residues: CASSLYRSRNYEQYL.

This chain connects TRBV29-1 to TRBJ1-2; 7 positions match TRBD1. Germline V gives CDR1 SQVTM, CDR2 ANQGSEA. The V gene end was trimmed by 7 bases and the J gene end by 8 bases; junction bases not matched to a gene: 4. The CDR3 is 10 residues long. CDR3 loop: CSAGQTGYTF. CDR3 sequence (DNA): TGCAGCGCGGGACAGACGGGCTACACCTTC.

In its sample, this clonotype was seen many times. This chain's CDR3 is CASGYRAQETQYF. The CDR3 DNA reads as TGTGCGAGCGGGTACCGGGCGCAAGAGACCCAGTACTTC. The chain uses TRBV7-9 and TRBJ2-5; weak D call: TRBD2 (6 bases). The CDR3 has 13 amino acids. In germline, CDR1 is SEHNR, CDR2 FQNEAQ (reference sequence).

This clonotype was recorded at least ten times. V usage is TRBV9 and J usage is TRBJ2-7; TRBD1 aligns across 7 bases. The germline V gene encodes CDR1 SGDLS and CDR2 YYNGEE. The ends lost 0 bases at V and 2 bases at J; junction bases unmatched: 5. The CDR3 runs 15 residues. The CDR3 DNA reads as TGTGCCAGCAGCGTAGGGGCGACAGGGACCTACGAGCAGTACTTC. Translation: CASSVGATGTYEQYF.

The rearrangement links TRBV6-2 or TRBV6-3 to TRBJ1-5, with 9 bases that match TRBD1. Germline values: CDR1 MNHEY, CDR2 SVGEGT. The CDR3 covers 17 residues. V lost 8 bases and J lost 0; bases outside the gene matches: 11. The CDR3 region has the DNA TGTGCCAGCCAACCGGGACAGGGTGTCCTTAGCAATCAGCCCCAGCATTTT. Its translation: CASQPGQGVLSNQPQHF.

This clonotype was seen a single time. The rearrangement joins TRBV24-1 to TRBJ2-5; maybe TRBD2 (7 bases). The germline V and J ends were trimmed by 4 bases and 4 bases, with 30 bases remaining between them. CDR3 length: 20 residues. Germline assignment: CDR1 KGHDR and CDR2 SFDVKD. The CDR3 region is CATSDVTGTTRGQWPETQYF. As DNA, the CDR3 is TGTGCCACCAGTGACGTGACCGGGACTACTAGAGGACAGTGGCCAGAGACCCAGTACTTC.

This clonotype has at least ten counts. The chain is built from TRBV7-3 and TRBJ2-5, with 8 bases matching TRBD1. The germline gives CDR1 SGHTA, CDR2 FQGTGA. Germline trimming cut 4 bases from V and 2 bases from J; bases unmatched to any gene: 6. CDR3 length equals 15 residues. CDR3 nucleotide sequence: TGTGCCAGCAGCTCACAGACAGGGGCACAAGAGACCCAGTACTTC. Protein sequence: CASSSQTGAQETQYF.

This clonotype was seen many times. The chain employs TRBV7-2 and TRBJ2-7; D might be TRBD1 (5 bases). Trimming stripped 3 bases from V and 2 bases from J, with 8 bases between. This CDR3 is built from 13 residues. Germline values: CDR1 SGHTA, CDR2 FQGNSA. CDR3 nucleotide sequence: TGTGCCAGCAGCTTGCAGGGAACCTACGAGCAGTACTTC. Protein product: CASSLQGTYEQYF.

This chain joins TRBV7-2 and TRBJ1-5, with TRBD1 matching 8 bases. The CDR3 contains 14 residues. Germline assignment: CDR1 SGHTA and CDR2 FQGNSA. This CDR3 is CAAFGQGALQPQHF. The CDR3 coding sequence is TGTGCTGCATTCGGGCAGGGGGCTTTGCAGCCCCAGCATTTT.

At least ten counts were recorded for this clonotype. The V gene is TRBV10-3, the J gene TRBJ2-2; 9 bases are shared with TRBD2. V shed 3 bases and J 3 bases; nucleotides not matched to a gene: 5. CDR3 length: 16 residues. The germline gives CDR1 ENHRY, CDR2 SYGVKD. CDR3 nucleotides: TGTGCCATCAGTGAACAGCGGGAGGTGGACACCGGGGAGCTGTTTTTT. Protein product: CAISEQREVDTGELFF.

The V gene is TRBV2, the J gene TRBJ1-5, with D perhaps matching TRBD1 (5 bases). Germline CDR1 is SNHLY and CDR2 is FYNNEI. V lost 5 bases to trimming and J lost 7 bases, with 15 bases between them. The CDR3 runs to 14 residues. The CDR3 DNA reads as TGTGCCAGCAGTTCCCCTCGGGGGGTCCAGCCCCAGCATTTT. Translation gives CASSSPRGVQPQHF.

As concerns this clonotype: A single base separates this from a much larger clone, so it may be a read error. The chain is built from TRBV5-1 and TRBJ2-7; no reliable D call. The CDR3 totals 13 residues. CDR1 is SGHRS and CDR2 is YFSETQ in the germline V gene. Trimming took 3 bases from V and 3 from J, leaving 10 bases between them. The CDR3 loop is CASSSTDGYEQYF. The CDR3 bases are TGCGCCAGCAGCTCTACCGACGGCTACGAGCAGTACTTC.

This clonotype has more than one count but fewer than ten. J is TRBJ2-7 and V is TRBV19; no clear D gene. Germline V gene sequence: CDR1 LNHDA, CDR2 SQIVND (reference sequence). Trimming pared 5 bases from V and 4 bases from J, leaving 18 bases between. There are 15 residues in the CDR3. CDR3 DNA: TGTGCCAGTAGTGGGTCGGGTCGGCTAAGTTACGAGCAGTACTTC. This sequence encodes CASSGSGRLSYEQYF. Based on the CDR3 plus reference TRBV19 and TRBJ2-7, the full variable domain is DGGITQSPKYLFRKEGQNVTLSCEQNLNHDAMYWYRQDPGQGLRLIYYSQIVNDFQKGDIAEGYSVSREKKESFPLTVTSAQKNPTAFYLCASSGSGRLSYEQYFGPGTRLTVT.

The chain combines TRBV3-1 with TRBJ1-2; D unclear. The CDR3 covers 14 residues. Per the germline V gene, CDR1 is LGHDT and CDR2 is YNNKEL (reference sequence). Trimming left V 4 bases short and J 7 bases short, with 16 bases between. The DNA for the CDR3 is TGTGCCAGCAGCCCCCCTGGGGTTAGCGGTGGCTACACCTTC. Protein: CASSPPGVSGGYTF.

This clonotype was found once. The DNA of the CDR3 is TGTGCCAGCAGCCAGCTGACTTTC. Translating gives CASSQLTF. This rearrangement joins TRBV3-1 to TRBJ2-6; D is undetermined. The CDR3 runs to 8 residues. Trimming took off 3 bases at V and 16 bases at J, with 1 base between the two ends. In germline, CDR1 is LGHDT, CDR2 YNNKEL (reference sequence).

There are many counts of this clonotype. This chain links TRBV7-9 with TRBJ2-7, with 8 positions matching TRBD2. This CDR3 region has 14 residues. Per germline, CDR1 SEHNR and CDR2 FQNEAQ (reference sequence). Trimming took 4 bases from V and 6 from J; bases not matched to a gene: 8. The CDR3 DNA reads TGTGCCAGCAGCTCCGGGACTAGTCTTCGCGAGCAGTACTTC. Translating gives CASSSGTSLREQYF. The variable domain in full, with the rest retrieved from reference TRBV7-9 and TRBJ2-7, is DTGVSQNPRHKITKRGQNVTFRCDPISEHNRLYWYRQTLGQGPEFLTYFQNEAQLEKSRLLSDRFSAERPKGSFSTLEIQRTEQGDSAMYLCASSSGTSLREQYFGPGTRLTVT.

This clonotype was counted a few times. V gene TRBV29-1 combines with J gene TRBJ2-7; 8 nucleotides align to TRBD1. The germline CDR1 and CDR2 sequences are SQVTM and ANQGSEA. V dropped 8 bases and J dropped 3; count of bases not matched to a gene: 9. The CDR3 totals 13 residues. CDR3 bases: TGCAGCACCCACCCGGGACAGGACTACGAGCAGTACTTC. Residues: CSTHPGQDYEQYF.

This clonotype was observed at least ten times. This chain uses TRBV6-5 with TRBJ1-1; 8 bases match TRBD1. CDR1 and CDR2 from the germline V gene are MNHEY and SVGAGI. There are 13 residues in the CDR3. J was trimmed by 11 bases and V by 5 bases; bases with no gene match: 10. The CDR3 coding sequence is TGTGCCAGCAGTGCTCGGGACAGGAAAGAGGCTTTCTTT. Amino acid sequence: CASSARDRKEAFF.

This clonotype was found a few times. This chain joins TRBV6-6 and TRBJ1-5; 7 positions agree with TRBD1. The length of the CDR3 is 15 residues. J lost 3 bases, V lost 4 bases, and 6 bases had no gene match. From germline, CDR1 is MNHNY and CDR2 SVGAGI (reference sequence). The chain's CDR3 is CASSSFQGDNQPQHF. The CDR3 coding sequence is TGTGCCAGCAGTTCGTTTCAGGGGGACAATCAGCCCCAGCATTTT.

The chain couples TRBV9 to TRBJ1-2; possible D gene TRBD1, 6 bases. The CDR3 covers 15 residues. Per the germline V gene, CDR1 is SGDLS and CDR2 is YYNGEE. The germline V and J ends were trimmed by 5 bases and 8 bases, with 22 bases remaining between them. This chain's CDR3 is CASSPSTGLFGGYTF. The DNA of the CDR3 is TGTGCCAGCAGTCCGTCGACAGGACTTTTCGGCGGCTACACCTTC.

This clonotype was observed at least ten times. This chain connects TRBV19 to TRBJ1-2; TRBD1 agrees at 9 bases. Germline CDR1 LNHDA, CDR2 SQIVND (reference sequence). The V and J ends lost 10 bases and 4 bases, in that order; junction bases with no gene match: 13. The CDR3 loop spans 15 amino acids. CDR3 amino acids: CATSATGTGLYGYTF. In DNA, the CDR3 is TGTGCCACCTCGGCGACCGGGACAGGGCTCTATGGCTACACCTTC.